This TCR beta chain derives from a study of blood T cell repertoires in COVID-19. Study as a whole: The United States, Italy and Spain supplied acute and convalescent COVID-19 samples. In each case, the material was cDNA or gDNA derived from T cells, B-cell-depleted T cells, or PBMCs.

V shed 5 bases and J shed 2 bases, with 15 bases lying between them. The germline V gene has CDR1 SGHNT and CDR2 YENEEA. This CDR3 comprises 15 residues. Measured with immunoSEQ multiplex PCR; TCRdb has only the in-frame clones, and not every one. The table lists over 100,000 clones, approximately 74% of them singletons, with approximately 2% in the top ten. The receptor's source is a woman in her 70s with acute or convalescent COVID-19. V and J are TRBV11-3 and TRBJ2-5, with D possibly matching TRBD1 (6 bases). Input material: peripheral blood. The CDR3 sequence is CASSAAGTLQETQYF. The CDR3 DNA reads TGTGCCAGCAGCGCAGCCGGGACACTACAAGAGACCCAGTACTTC.